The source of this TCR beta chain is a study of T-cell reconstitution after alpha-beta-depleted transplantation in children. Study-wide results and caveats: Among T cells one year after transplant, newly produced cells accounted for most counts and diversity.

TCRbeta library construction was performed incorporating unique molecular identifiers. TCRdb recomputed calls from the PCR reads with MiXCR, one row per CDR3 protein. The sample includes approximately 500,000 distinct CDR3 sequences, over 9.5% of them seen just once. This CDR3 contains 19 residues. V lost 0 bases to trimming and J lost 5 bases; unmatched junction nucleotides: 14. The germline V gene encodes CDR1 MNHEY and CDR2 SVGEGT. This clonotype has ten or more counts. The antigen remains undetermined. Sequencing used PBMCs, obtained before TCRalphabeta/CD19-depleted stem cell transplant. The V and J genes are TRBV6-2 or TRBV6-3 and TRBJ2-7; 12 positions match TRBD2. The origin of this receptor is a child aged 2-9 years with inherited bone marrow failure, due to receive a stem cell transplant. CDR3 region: CASSYSTIQTSGSLDEQYF. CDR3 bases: TGTGCCAGCAGTTACTCGACTATCCAGACTAGCGGGAGTCTCGACGAGCAGTACTTC.